Listed below are T cell receptor beta chains from one sample, sequenced in a study of blood T cell repertoires in COVID-19. Sequencing used immunoSEQ multiplex PCR; TCRdb keeps in-frame clones, though not all of them. The data hold 150,000 to 200,000 clones, with approximately 83% observed a single time. The sequenced sample was peripheral blood. These receptors were taken from a woman of 80 years or more with active or convalescent COVID-19. The CDR3 runs from the conserved cysteine through the conserved F or W. D genes are given only for firm matches. Some rows have no size entry. The others give once, few or many, or a class for an expanded clone.

>TRBV6-6|TRBJ1-5|-|-
CASTYAEGPNQPQHF
TGTGCCAGCACCTACGCGGAGGGGCCTAATCAGCCCCAGCATTTT
>TRBV4-3|TRBJ1-4|-|-
CASSQDLKSGPGVGKLFF
TGCGCCAGCAGCCAAGATCTAAAAAGCGGCCCTGGTGTAGGAAAACTGTTTTTT
>TRBV7-2|TRBJ2-1|-|-
CASSSIRYNEQFF
TGTGCCAGCAGCTCTATACGGTACAATGAGCAGTTCTTC
>TRBV19|TRBJ1-1|-|-
CASSAVRRNTEAFF
TGTGCCAGTAGTGCGGTACGGAGAAACACTGAAGCTTTCTTT
>TRBV7-9|TRBJ1-4|-|-
CASSLVFRSEKLFF
TGTGCCAGCAGCTTAGTTTTCAGAAGTGAAAAACTGTTTTTT
>TRBV11-2|TRBJ1-2|-|-
CASSLAGYGYTF
TGTGCCAGCAGCTTAGCGGGGTATGGCTACACCTTC
>TRBV19|TRBJ1-5|-|-
CASTPRAHGANQPQHF
TGTGCCAGTACCCCCCGGGCACATGGGGCCAATCAGCCCCAGCATTTT
>TRBV2|TRBJ2-2|-|-
CASSARQVAGELFF
TGTGCCAGCAGCGCTAGACAGGTGGCCGGGGAGCTGTTTTTT
>TRBV6-2/TRBV6-3|TRBJ2-1|TRBD2|-
CASSYSRRTGGSYNEQFF
TGTGCCAGCAGTTACTCAAGAAGAACGGGGGGCTCCTACAATGAGCAGTTCTTC
>TRBV19|TRBJ1-2|-|-
CASSNGGGYTF
TGTGCCAGTAGTAATGGCGGTGGCTACACCTTC
>TRBV7-9|TRBJ1-2|-|-
CASSQVGGRSQGYTF
TGTGCCAGCAGTCAAGTAGGGGGTAGGTCCCAGGGCTACACCTTC
>TRBV5-1|TRBJ1-1|-|few
CASSSQGVGMNTEAFF
TGCGCCAGCAGCTCACAGGGTGTGGGGATGAACACTGAAGCTTTCTTT
>TRBV6-5|TRBJ2-4|TRBD2|-
CASRRTSGAKNIQYF
TGTGCCAGCAGAAGGACTAGCGGGGCCAAAAACATTCAGTACTTC
>TRBV5-4|TRBJ1-1|-|few
CASSLQGGNTEAFF
TGTGCCAGCAGCTTGCAGGGCGGGAACACTGAAGCTTTCTTT
>TRBV27|TRBJ1-2|-|once
CASRDLGGGGFGYTF
TGTGCCAGCAGAGACCTGGGGGGAGGGGGATTTGGCTACACCTTC
>TRBV3-1/TRBV3-2|TRBJ2-3|TRBD2|-
CASSQVGGGAIEDTQYF
TGTGCCAGCAGCCAAGTGGGCGGGGGGGCCATTGAAGATACGCAGTATTTT